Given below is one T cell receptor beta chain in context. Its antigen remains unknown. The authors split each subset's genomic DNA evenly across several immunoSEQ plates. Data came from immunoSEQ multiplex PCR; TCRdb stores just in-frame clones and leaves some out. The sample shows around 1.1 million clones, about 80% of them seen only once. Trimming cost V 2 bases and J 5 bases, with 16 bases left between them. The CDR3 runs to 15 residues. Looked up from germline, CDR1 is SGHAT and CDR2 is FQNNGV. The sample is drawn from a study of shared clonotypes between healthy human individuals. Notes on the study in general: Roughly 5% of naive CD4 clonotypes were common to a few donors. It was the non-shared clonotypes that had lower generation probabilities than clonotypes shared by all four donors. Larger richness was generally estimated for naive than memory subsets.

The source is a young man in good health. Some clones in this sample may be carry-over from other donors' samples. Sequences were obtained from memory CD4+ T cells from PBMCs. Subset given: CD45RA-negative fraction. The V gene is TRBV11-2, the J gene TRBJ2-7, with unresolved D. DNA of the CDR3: TGTGCCAGCAGCTTAAGGGTCCGGATTCGCAACGAGCAGTACTTC. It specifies CASSLRVRIRNEQYF.